The T cell receptor beta chain under discussion was sequenced for a study of T cells expressing NK-cell markers. Study details: TCR beta repertoires came from sorted CD3+CD56+NKG2C+, CD3+CD56+NKG2C- and CD3+CD56-NKG2C+ T cells. Seven HCMV-seropositive donors and one seronegative donor made up the eight sequenced donors. General study results and limits: The CD3+CD56-NKG2C+ fraction was also led by these clonotypes in several donors. Top CD8+ clonotypes included the dominant CD3+CD56+NKG2C+ clonotypes in several donors.

TCRdb re-analyzed the 5' RACE reads; it lists each CDR3 protein once, without DNA. The sample holds 450,000 to 600,000 distinct CDR3 sequences. A note on this clonotype: Its antigen is not known.

Sequenced sample: blood T cells: a sorted CD56 or NKG2C T cell subset, CD4+ or CD8+ T cells, or bulk PBMC T cells (not recorded which). The receptor was isolated from a man aged 18 to 29 in good health.

The CDR3: CASSLAVRGMNTEAFF. The rearrangement links TRBV11-2 to TRBJ1-1; there is no DNA to check the TCRdb D call of TRBD1. Germline V gene sequence: CDR1 SGHAT, CDR2 FQNNGV. The CDR3 covers 16 residues. Supplemented by reference TRBV11-2 and TRBJ1-1, the full variable domain reads EAGVAQSPRYKIIEKRQSVAFWCNPISGHATLYWYQQILGQGPKLLIQFQNNGVVDDSQLPKDRFSAERLKGVDSTLKIQPAKLEDSAVYLCASSLAVRGMNTEAFFGQGTRLTVV.